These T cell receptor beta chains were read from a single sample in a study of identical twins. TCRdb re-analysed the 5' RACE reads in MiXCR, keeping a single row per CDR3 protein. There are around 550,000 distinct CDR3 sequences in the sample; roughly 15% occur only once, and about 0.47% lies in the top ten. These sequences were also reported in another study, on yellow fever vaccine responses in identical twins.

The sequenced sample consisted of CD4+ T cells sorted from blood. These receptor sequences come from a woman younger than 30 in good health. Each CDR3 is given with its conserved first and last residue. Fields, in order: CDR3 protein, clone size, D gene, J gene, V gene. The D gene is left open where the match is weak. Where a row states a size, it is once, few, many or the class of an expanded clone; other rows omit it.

CDR3 protein: CASSLIRPDGKSDGYTF; clone size: NA; D gene: NA; J gene: TRBJ1-2; V gene: TRBV7-3
CDR3 protein: CASSTGRFQETQYF; clone size: NA; D gene: NA; J gene: TRBJ2-5; V gene: TRBV5-1
CDR3 protein: CSVERGSGELFF; clone size: few; D gene: NA; J gene: TRBJ2-2; V gene: TRBV29-1
CDR3 protein: CASSLAWTGTMNTEAFF; clone size: NA; D gene: TRBD1; J gene: TRBJ1-1; V gene: TRBV12-3/TRBV12-4
CDR3 protein: CASSPETGTPAKNIQYF; clone size: few; D gene: TRBD1; J gene: TRBJ2-4; V gene: TRBV11-3
CDR3 protein: CASSFRDIGLNTEAFF; clone size: many; D gene: NA; J gene: TRBJ1-1; V gene: TRBV12-3/TRBV12-4
CDR3 protein: CATQQVGNQPQHF; clone size: few; D gene: NA; J gene: TRBJ1-5; V gene: TRBV24-1
CDR3 protein: CASSSTSWNIQYF; clone size: few; D gene: TRBD2; J gene: TRBJ2-4; V gene: TRBV7-9
CDR3 protein: CASSQESAPGYTQYF; clone size: NA; D gene: NA; J gene: TRBJ2-3; V gene: TRBV4-1
CDR3 protein: CASSWGTSYEQYF; clone size: once; D gene: NA; J gene: TRBJ2-7; V gene: TRBV5-1
CDR3 protein: CSAVTDGRAEAFF; clone size: NA; D gene: NA; J gene: TRBJ1-1; V gene: TRBV29-1
CDR3 protein: CASSYSGTGAFTGELFF; clone size: few; D gene: TRBD1; J gene: TRBJ2-2; V gene: TRBV6-5
CDR3 protein: CASSYGAGGSFSADTQYF; clone size: NA; D gene: TRBD2; J gene: TRBJ2-3; V gene: TRBV5-1
CDR3 protein: CAMAPKPTGSGTEAFF; clone size: NA; D gene: TRBD1; J gene: TRBJ1-1; V gene: TRBV10-3
CDR3 protein: CASSGMGDQPQHF; clone size: few; D gene: NA; J gene: TRBJ1-5; V gene: TRBV2
CDR3 protein: CASRATYEQYF; clone size: few; D gene: NA; J gene: TRBJ2-7; V gene: TRBV2
CDR3 protein: CSDRDRGYF; clone size: few; D gene: TRBD1; J gene: TRBJ2-3; V gene: TRBV29-1
CDR3 protein: CASSFSSRNTDTQYF; clone size: few; D gene: NA; J gene: TRBJ2-3; V gene: TRBV11-2
CDR3 protein: CAISDEDRAPYNEQFF; clone size: few; D gene: TRBD1; J gene: TRBJ2-1; V gene: TRBV10-3
CDR3 protein: CAIRRGGDTDTQYF; clone size: few; D gene: TRBD1; J gene: TRBJ2-3; V gene: TRBV10-3
CDR3 protein: CASSLQGLGELFF; clone size: NA; D gene: TRBD2; J gene: TRBJ2-2; V gene: TRBV7-2
CDR3 protein: CASSQDGNTEAFF; clone size: many; D gene: NA; J gene: TRBJ1-1; V gene: TRBV5-1
CDR3 protein: CASSPEVTSGYNEQFF; clone size: NA; D gene: TRBD2; J gene: TRBJ2-1; V gene: TRBV27
CDR3 protein: CASSPGEVSEAFF; clone size: few; D gene: NA; J gene: TRBJ1-1; V gene: TRBV7-7
CDR3 protein: CASSRVTSGGSYNEQFF; clone size: few; D gene: TRBD2; J gene: TRBJ2-1; V gene: TRBV7-2
CDR3 protein: CASSLPSGNTGELFF; clone size: few; D gene: TRBD2; J gene: TRBJ2-2; V gene: TRBV5-1
CDR3 protein: CASSGSLADTQYF; clone size: few; D gene: TRBD2; J gene: TRBJ2-3; V gene: TRBV5-1
CDR3 protein: CASSLDTFDEQFF; clone size: NA; D gene: NA; J gene: TRBJ2-1; V gene: TRBV5-5
CDR3 protein: CASSLIYEQYF; clone size: many; D gene: NA; J gene: TRBJ2-7; V gene: TRBV13
CDR3 protein: CASRRTANSPLHF; clone size: NA; D gene: NA; J gene: TRBJ1-6; V gene: TRBV7-2
CDR3 protein: CASSQLANQETQYF; clone size: NA; D gene: NA; J gene: TRBJ2-5; V gene: TRBV3-1
CDR3 protein: CSVEDRDPPTDTQYF; clone size: few; D gene: NA; J gene: TRBJ2-3; V gene: TRBV29-1
CDR3 protein: CASSQRLALGELFF; clone size: few; D gene: TRBD2; J gene: TRBJ2-2; V gene: TRBV2
CDR3 protein: CARARGSAGELFF; clone size: NA; D gene: NA; J gene: TRBJ2-2; V gene: TRBV12-1
CDR3 protein: CASSSDPDGREQYF; clone size: NA; D gene: NA; J gene: TRBJ2-7; V gene: TRBV7-9